The source of this TCR beta chain is a study of blood T cells in healthy people across ages. Study-level findings and limits: It was found that TCR beta diversity correlated strongly with the percentage of naive T cells.

Comments on this clonotype: The antigen is unknown.

Donors each provided roughly 10 milliliters of peripheral blood. A second PCR, run for about 7 to 11 cycles, used a sample-barcoded 5' primer plus a J-beta primer mix. Each CDR3 protein gets one entry after TCRdb re-called the 5' RACE reads with MiXCR. Seen here are about 1.5 million distinct CDR3 sequences, roughly 43% observed once, and the top ten hold about 4.1%. The CDR3 runs 15 residues. Germline lookup yields CDR1 SEHNR and CDR2 FQNEAQ (reference sequence). The V end lost 3 bases, the J end lost 0 bases, and 10 bases lay between the germline ends. This TCR derives from a woman between 18 and 29 years old in good health. V usage is TRBV7-9 and J usage is TRBJ2-3; possible D gene TRBD1, 6 bases. The sample consisted of blood. The CDR3 loop is CASSFTGWSTDTQYF. The CDR3 nucleotides are TGTGCCAGCAGCTTCACAGGGTGGAGCACAGATACGCAGTATTTT.